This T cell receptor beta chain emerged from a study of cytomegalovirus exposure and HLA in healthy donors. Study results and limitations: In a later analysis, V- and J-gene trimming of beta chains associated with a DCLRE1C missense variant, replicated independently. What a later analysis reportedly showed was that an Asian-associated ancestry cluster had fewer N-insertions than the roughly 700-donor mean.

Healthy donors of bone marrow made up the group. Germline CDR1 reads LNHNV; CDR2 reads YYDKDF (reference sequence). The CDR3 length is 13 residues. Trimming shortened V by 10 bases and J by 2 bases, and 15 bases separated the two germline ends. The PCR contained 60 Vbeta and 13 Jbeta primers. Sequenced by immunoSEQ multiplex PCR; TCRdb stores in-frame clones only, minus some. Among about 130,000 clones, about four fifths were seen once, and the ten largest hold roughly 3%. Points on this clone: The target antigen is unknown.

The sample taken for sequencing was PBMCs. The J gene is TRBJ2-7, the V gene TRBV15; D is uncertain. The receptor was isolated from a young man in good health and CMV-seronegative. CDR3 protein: CAIGVRNTYEQYF. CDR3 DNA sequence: TGTGCCATCGGAGTTAGGAATACCTACGAGCAGTACTTC.